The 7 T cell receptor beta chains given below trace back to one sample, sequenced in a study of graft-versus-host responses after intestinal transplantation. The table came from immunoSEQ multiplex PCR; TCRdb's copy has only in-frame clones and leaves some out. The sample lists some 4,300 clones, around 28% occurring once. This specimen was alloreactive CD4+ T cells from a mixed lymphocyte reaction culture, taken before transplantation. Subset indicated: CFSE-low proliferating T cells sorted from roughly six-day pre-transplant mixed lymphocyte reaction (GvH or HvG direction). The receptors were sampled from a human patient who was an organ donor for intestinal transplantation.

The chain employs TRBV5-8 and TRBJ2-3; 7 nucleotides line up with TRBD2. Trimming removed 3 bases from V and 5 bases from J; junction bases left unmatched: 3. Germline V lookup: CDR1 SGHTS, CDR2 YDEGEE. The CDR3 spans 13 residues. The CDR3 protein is CASSSLAGDTQYF. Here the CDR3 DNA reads TGTGCCAGCAGCTCATTAGCGGGAGATACGCAGTATTTT.

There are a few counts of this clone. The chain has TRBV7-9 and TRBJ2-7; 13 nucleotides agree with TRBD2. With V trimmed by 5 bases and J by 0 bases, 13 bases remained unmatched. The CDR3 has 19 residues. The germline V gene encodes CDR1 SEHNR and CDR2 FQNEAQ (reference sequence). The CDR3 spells CASSKTSRLAGGSSYEQYF. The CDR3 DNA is TGTGCCAGCAGCAAGACCTCCAGACTAGCGGGGGGCAGCTCCTACGAGCAGTACTTC.

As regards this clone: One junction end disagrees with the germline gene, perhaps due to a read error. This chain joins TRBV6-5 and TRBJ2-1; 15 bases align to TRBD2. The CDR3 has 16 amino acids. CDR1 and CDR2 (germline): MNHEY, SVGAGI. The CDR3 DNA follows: TGTGCCAGCAGTTACCTAGGACTAGCGGGGGGGGGACGGAAGGTCTTC. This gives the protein CASSYLGLAGGGRKVF.

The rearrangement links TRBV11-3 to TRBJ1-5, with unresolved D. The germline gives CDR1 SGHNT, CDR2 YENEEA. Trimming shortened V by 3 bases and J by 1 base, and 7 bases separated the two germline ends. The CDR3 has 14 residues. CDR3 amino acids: CASSFGPSNQPQHF. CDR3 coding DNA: TGTGCCAGCAGCTTTGGGCCGAGCAATCAGCCCCAGCATTTT.

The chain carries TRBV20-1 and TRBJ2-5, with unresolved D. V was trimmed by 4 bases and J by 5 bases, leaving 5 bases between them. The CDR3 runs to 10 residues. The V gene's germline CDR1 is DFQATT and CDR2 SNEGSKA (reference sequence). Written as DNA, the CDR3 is TGCAGTGCTAAACGGGAGACCCAGTACTTC. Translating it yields CSAKRETQYF.

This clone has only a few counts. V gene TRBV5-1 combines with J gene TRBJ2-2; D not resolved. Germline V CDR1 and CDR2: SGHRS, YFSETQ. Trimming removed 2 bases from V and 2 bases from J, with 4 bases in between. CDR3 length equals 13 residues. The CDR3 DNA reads TGCGCCAGCAGCTTTGACAACACCGGGGAGCTGTTTTTT. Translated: CASSFDNTGELFF.

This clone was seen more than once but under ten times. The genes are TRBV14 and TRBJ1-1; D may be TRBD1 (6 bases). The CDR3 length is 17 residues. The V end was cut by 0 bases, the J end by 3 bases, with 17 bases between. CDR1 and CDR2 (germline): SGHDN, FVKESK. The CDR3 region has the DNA TGTGCCAGCAGCCAAGATAGGGGGTGGGGTATACACACTGAAGCTTTCTTT. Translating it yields CASSQDRGWGIHTEAFF.